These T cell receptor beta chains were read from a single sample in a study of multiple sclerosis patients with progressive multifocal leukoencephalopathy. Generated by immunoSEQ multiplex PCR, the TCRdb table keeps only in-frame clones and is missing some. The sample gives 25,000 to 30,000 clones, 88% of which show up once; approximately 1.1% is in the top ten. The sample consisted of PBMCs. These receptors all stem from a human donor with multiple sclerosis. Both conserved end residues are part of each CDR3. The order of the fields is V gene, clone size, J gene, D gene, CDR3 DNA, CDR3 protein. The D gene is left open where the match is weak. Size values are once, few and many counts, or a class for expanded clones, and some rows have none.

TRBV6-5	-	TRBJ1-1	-	TGTGCCAGCAGCGGACAGTCTATGAACACTGAAGCTTTCTTT	CASSGQSMNTEAFF
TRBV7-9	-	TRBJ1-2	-	TGTGCCAGCAGCTCAAAAGGGTGGGGGTACTATGGCTACACCTTC	CASSSKGWGYYGYTF
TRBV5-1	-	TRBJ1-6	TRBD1	TGCGCCAGCACCGAGCGGGACAGGGGCTTATCACCCCTCCACTTT	CASTERDRGLSPLHF
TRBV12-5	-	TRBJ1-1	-	TGTGCTAGTGGTTTGTACCCCCCAGGGAACACTGAAGCTTTCTTT	CASGLYPPGNTEAFF
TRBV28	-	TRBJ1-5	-	TGTGCCAGCAGTGTAGGCCCGGTGGGGAGCAATCAGCCCCAGCATTTT	CASSVGPVGSNQPQHF
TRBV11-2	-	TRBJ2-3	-	TGTGCCAGCAGCTTTGAGGAACACGGTACAGATACGCAGTATTTT	CASSFEEHGTDTQYF
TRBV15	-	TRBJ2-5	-	TGTGCCACCAGCAGAGATAGCCAACAAGAGACCCAGTACTTC	CATSRDSQQETQYF
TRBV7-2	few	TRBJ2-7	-	TGTGCCAGCAGTTCCCGGGTGGGCTACGAGCAGTACTTC	CASSSRVGYEQYF
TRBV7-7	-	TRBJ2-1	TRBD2	TGTGCTAGCAGCTTAGCATTATCGGGCCTAGCGGGGGGTTCGAGTGAGCAGTTCTTC	CASSLALSGLAGGSSEQFF
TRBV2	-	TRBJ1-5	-	TGTGCCAGCAGCTCTGACACATATAGCAATCAGCCCCAGCATTTT	CASSSDTYSNQPQHF
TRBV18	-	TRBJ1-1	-	TGTGCCAGCTCACCAATCGTCCCCGTGGATGAAGCTTTCTTT	CASSPIVPVDEAFF
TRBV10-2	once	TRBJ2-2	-	TGCGCCAGCAGTGAGTCCCCCGGGGTTTCGAACACCGGGGAGCTGTTTTTT	CASSESPGVSNTGELFF
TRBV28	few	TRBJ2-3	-	TGTGCCAGCAGTCGGGGAGGGGGCCCCACAGATACGCAGTATTTT	CASSRGGGPTDTQYF
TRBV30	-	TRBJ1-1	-	TGTGCCTGGAGTATTCTCACTGAAGCTTTCTTT	CAWSILTEAFF
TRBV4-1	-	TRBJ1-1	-	TGCGCCAGCAGCCATGACGGTATTATGAACACTGAAGCTTTCTTT	CASSHDGIMNTEAFF
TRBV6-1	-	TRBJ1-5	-	TGTGCCAGCAGTGTGACAGTCTCTGGGCAGCCCCAGCATTTT	CASSVTVSGQPQHF
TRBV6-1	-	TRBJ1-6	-	TGTGCCAGCAGGAGAGTAAATTCACCCCTCCACTTT	CASRRVNSPLHF
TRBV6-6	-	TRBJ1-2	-	TGTGCCAGCCTCCCTGCAGGGGTCTATGGCTACACCTTC	CASLPAGVYGYTF
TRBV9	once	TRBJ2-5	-	TGTGCCAGCAGCCCCGGGACGGCCGCCGGGACCCAGTACTTC	CASSPGTAAGTQYF
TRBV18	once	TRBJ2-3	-	TGTGCCAGCTCACCACCGGCCGGGGCCGGGGATACGCAGTATTTT	CASSPPAGAGDTQYF
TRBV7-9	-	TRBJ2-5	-	TGTGCCAGCAGCTTAGCTGAGACCCAGTACTTC	CASSLAETQYF
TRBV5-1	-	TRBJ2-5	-	TGCGCCAGCAGCTTGGGCTTCGGCGAAGAGACCCAGTACTTC	CASSLGFGEETQYF
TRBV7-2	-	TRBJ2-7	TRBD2	TGTGCCAGCAGCTTAGGACTAGCGGGGGGGACCTACGAGCAGTACTTC	CASSLGLAGGTYEQYF
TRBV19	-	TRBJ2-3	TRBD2	TGTGCCAGTAACCCGACTAGCGGGGGGGTAGGAGATACGCAGTATTTT	CASNPTSGGVGDTQYF
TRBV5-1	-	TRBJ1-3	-	TGCGCCAGCAGCTTGGGAAGTCAAGCCTCTGGAAACACCATATATTTT	CASSLGSQASGNTIYF
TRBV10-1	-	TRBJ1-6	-	TGCGCCAGCAGTGAGACAGGGAATTCACCCCTCCACTTT	CASSETGNSPLHF
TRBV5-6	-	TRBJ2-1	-	TGTGCCAGCAGCTTGGCACCTACGGGGGAATTCAATGAGCAGTTCTTC	CASSLAPTGEFNEQFF
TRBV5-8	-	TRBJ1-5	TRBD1	TGTGCCAGCAGCTTGGGACAGGGCGACCAGCCCCAGCATTTT	CASSLGQGDQPQHF
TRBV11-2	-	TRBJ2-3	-	TGTGCCAGCAGCTCTCCCTTGGGAGATACGCAGTATTTT	CASSSPLGDTQYF
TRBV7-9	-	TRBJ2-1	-	TGTGCCAGCAGCTTAGCGGGGGGGCTGAATGAGCAGTTCTTC	CASSLAGGLNEQFF
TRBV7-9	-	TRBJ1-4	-	TGTGCCAGCAGCTTCGGGGACCGGAACGGAAAACTGTTTTTT	CASSFGDRNGKLFF
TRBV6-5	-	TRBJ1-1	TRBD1	TGTGCCAGCAGACAGGGACAGGAGAACACTGAAGCTTTCTTT	CASRQGQENTEAFF
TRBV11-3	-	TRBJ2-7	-	TGTGCCAGCAGCTTAGGCCCCCTCTACGAGCAGTACTTC	CASSLGPLYEQYF
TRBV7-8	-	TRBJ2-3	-	TGTGCCAGCAGCTTAGGACTTCCGTTCTTCGGCACAGATACGCAGTATTTT	CASSLGLPFFGTDTQYF
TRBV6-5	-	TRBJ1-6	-	TGTGCCAGCAGTTACGGGGGATATAATTCACCCCTCCACTTT	CASSYGGYNSPLHF
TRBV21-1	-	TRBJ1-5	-	TGTGCCAACAGGGCAGGGCCAAATCAGCCCCAGCATTTT	CANRAGPNQPQHF
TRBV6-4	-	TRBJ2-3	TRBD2	TGTGCCAGCAGTGGGACTAGCGGGGGGAGAGATACGCAGTATTTT	CASSGTSGGRDTQYF
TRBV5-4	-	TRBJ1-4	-	TGTGCCAGCAGCTTGGGGTTAGAGAATGAAAAACTGTTTTTT	CASSLGLENEKLFF
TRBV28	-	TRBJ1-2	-	TGTGCCAGCAGCCCACACCTCTATGGCTACACCTTC	CASSPHLYGYTF
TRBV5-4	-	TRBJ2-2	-	TGTGCCAGCAGCTTCTGGGCCGGGTCGAGGACCGGGGAGCTGTTTTTT	CASSFWAGSRTGELFF
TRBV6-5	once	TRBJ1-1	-	TGTGCCAGCAGTGCGCGAGAACTTTTGAACACTGAAGCTTTCTTT	CASSARELLNTEAFF
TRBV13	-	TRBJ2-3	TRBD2	TGTGCCAGCAGCTCACTAGCGGGGGTCTCCGTAAGCACAGATACGCAGTATTTT	CASSSLAGVSVSTDTQYF
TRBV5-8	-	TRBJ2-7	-	TGTGCCAGCAGCTTGTCGGGCGGACCTCCGGGTTACGAGCAGTACTTC	CASSLSGGPPGYEQYF
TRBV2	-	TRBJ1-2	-	TGTGCCAGCAGTGAAGGAGGGGGATCAGGGGGCTACACCTTC	CASSEGGGSGGYTF
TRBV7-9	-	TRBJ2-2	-	TGTGCCAGCAGCTTAGATGGGCCGAACACCGGGGAGCTGTTTTTT	CASSLDGPNTGELFF
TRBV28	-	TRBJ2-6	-	TGTGCCAGCAGTCCCGGACAGACCTCTGGGGCCAACGTCCTGACTTTC	CASSPGQTSGANVLTF
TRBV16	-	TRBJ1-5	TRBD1	TGTGCCAGCAGCCTCGCCGGGACAGGGGGCTTTCAGCCCCAGCATTTT	CASSLAGTGGFQPQHF
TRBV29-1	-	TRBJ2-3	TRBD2	TGCAGCGTTGTTGCGGGGGGGCAGTGGGGCACAGATACGCAGTATTTT	CSVVAGGQWGTDTQYF
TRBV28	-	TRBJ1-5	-	TGTGCCAGCAAGCTTGCCGGAGATAGCAATCAGCCCCAGCATTTT	CASKLAGDSNQPQHF
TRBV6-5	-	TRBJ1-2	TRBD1	TGTGCCAGCAGTGGCTTGGGACAGGGTGTCAATGGCTACACCTTC	CASSGLGQGVNGYTF
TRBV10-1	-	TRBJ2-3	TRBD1	TGCGCCAGCAGTGATGGACAGGGGCACACAGATACGCAGTATTTT	CASSDGQGHTDTQYF
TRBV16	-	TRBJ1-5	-	TGTGCCAGCAGCCAATCGGCGGGGAATCAGCCCCAGCATTTT	CASSQSAGNQPQHF